Below, one T cell receptor beta chain is given with its context. As originally analysed: The assay estimated nucleated cells by amplifying reference gene primers. TCRdb's copy holds only in-frame clones and misses some; the assay was immunoSEQ multiplex PCR. V, J and clone size are taken as reported in that table, and D and trimming were inferred from the DNA itself. The repertoire consists of 150,000 to 200,000 clones, with 75% to 90% occurring once and the leading ten covering 6.5% to 8.5%. The data originate from a study of blood T cell repertoires in COVID-19. Study summary: PBMCs, B-cell-depleted T cells, or T cells provided the cDNA or gDNA that made up the material.

The CDR3 spans 14 residues. Germline CDR1 and CDR2: GTSNPN and SVGIG (reference sequence). With 0 bases removed from V and 2 bases from J, the gap between germline ends came to 10 bases. This receptor was taken from a man aged 40-49 years with acute or convalescent COVID-19. The chain uses TRBV30 and TRBJ1-2, with D unresolved. The sample was peripheral blood. In DNA form, the CDR3 reads TGTGCCTGGAGTGTTCATCAGGCCAACTATGGCTACACCTTC. As protein: CAWSVHQANYGYTF.